This T cell receptor (beta chain) was sequenced in a study of shared clonotypes between healthy human individuals. Findings and limits, study-wide: In general, naive subsets displayed greater estimated richness than memory subsets did. Shared clonotypes across all four donors exceeded non-shared ones in generation probability.

CD8 cells regarded as naive lacked CD45RO, were positively chosen for CCR7, and omitted terminally differentiated effector memory CD45RA+ cells. The donors were all Caucasian adults (living in Nashville, Tennessee). About this clone: What it recognizes is unknown.

Assay: immunoSEQ multiplex PCR; the TCRdb copy retains only in-frame clones and omits some. The sample contains around 2.1 million clones, roughly 91% of which appear only once. Germline loops: CDR1 SGHTA, CDR2 FQGNSA. Trimming removed 3 bases at V and 3 bases at J, with 15 bases between. The CDR3 is made up of 15 amino acids. This sequence was found in a man aged 18 to 30 in good health. Some clones in this sample may be carry-over from other donors' samples. The sample consisted of naive CD8+ T cells from PBMCs. The J gene is TRBJ2-7, the V gene TRBV7-2; D remains ambiguous. The CDR3 sequence is CASSFRVLTGYEQYF. CDR3 sequence (DNA): TGTGCCAGCAGCTTTAGAGTTCTGACGGGCTACGAGCAGTACTTC.